A single sample gave rise to the 19 T cell receptor beta chains below, sequenced in a study of T-cell reconstitution after alpha-beta-depleted transplantation in children. Preparing the TCRbeta library involved the use of unique molecular identifiers. Via MiXCR, TCRdb re-called the PCR reads, giving one row per CDR3 protein. In the table there are about 140,000 distinct CDR3 sequences, about 9% of which are singletons. This sample comprised PBMCs, mostly from graft donor cells, obtained 180 days after TCRalphabeta/CD19-depleted stem cell transplant. The receptors shown here come from a female patient between 2 and 15 years old who had a stem cell transplant for congenital amegakaryocytic thrombocytopenia, so the T cells may come from the graft donor.

Ten or more counts support this clonotype. V is TRBV24-1 and J is TRBJ2-1, with 15 bases identical to TRBD2. V was clipped by 4 bases and J by 7 bases; unmatched bases: 10. CDR1 is KGHDR, CDR2 SFDVKD, per germline. CDR3 length equals 18 residues. CDR3 nucleotides: TGTGCCACCAGTGACCCAGGACTAGCGGGAGGGCAGCGGAATGAGCAGTTCTTC. This gives the protein CATSDPGLAGGQRNEQFF.

This clonotype showed up just a few times. The chain employs TRBV6-5 and TRBJ1-1; perhaps TRBD1 as D (5 bases). The CDR3 loop spans 16 amino acids. Germline values: CDR1 MNHEY, CDR2 SVGAGI. Trimming removed 1 base from V and 4 bases from J, with 16 bases in between. CDR3 loop: CASSYFWGGRSTEAFF. The CDR3 DNA reads as TGTGCCAGCAGTTACTTCTGGGGGGGGAGGAGCACTGAAGCTTTCTTT.

This sequence joins TRBV6-5 and TRBJ1-2; maybe TRBD1 (5 bases). V gave up 0 bases and J gave up 1 base, with 21 bases separating them. The CDR3 has 19 residues. The V gene's germline CDR1 is MNHEY and CDR2 SVGAGI. CDR3: CASSYSKRGWGRVNYGYTF. Written as DNA, the CDR3 is TGTGCCAGCAGTTACTCGAAGAGGGGATGGGGCAGGGTTAACTATGGCTACACCTTC.

There are many counts of this clonotype. The chain uses TRBV12-3 or TRBV12-4 and TRBJ2-1; a weak D match, TRBD2 (5 bases). The V gene lost 5 bases and the J gene lost 0 bases, with 14 bases spanning the gap. CDR3 length: 16 amino acids. The CDR3: CASSPPRVYSYNEQFF. The DNA for the CDR3 is TGTGCCAGCAGTCCCCCGCGGGTGTACTCCTACAATGAGCAGTTCTTC.

The table lists this clonotype with many counts. The V call is TRBV7-8, the J call TRBJ2-2; 10 bases align to TRBD2. CDR3 length: 17 residues. The germline CDR1 and CDR2 sequences are SGHVS and FQNEAQ. V gave up 7 bases and J gave up 4 bases; unmatched junction bases: 12. The CDR3 loop reads CASNHLLAGRTTGELFF. The CDR3 DNA reads as TGTGCCAGCAACCACTTACTAGCGGGAAGAACCACCGGGGAGCTGTTTTTT. Variable domain in full (rest from reference TRBV7-8 and TRBJ2-2): GAGVSQSPRYKVAKRGQDVALRCDPISGHVSLFWYQQALGQGPEFLTYFQNEAQLDKSGLPSDRFFAERPEGSVSTLKIQRTQQEDSAVYLCASNHLLAGRTTGELFFGEGSRLTVL.

This clonotype was detected many times. The CDR3 spells CASSPPGNTIYF. The DNA of the CDR3 is TGCGCCAGCAGCCCACCTGGAAACACCATATATTTT. This chain uses TRBV5-1 with TRBJ1-3; D gene unclear. This CDR3 region has 12 residues. V was pared by 4 bases and J by 2 bases, with 4 bases between. Germline V gene lookup returns CDR1 SGHRS and CDR2 YFSETQ.

The table lists this clonotype with many counts. The rearrangement links TRBV28 to TRBJ2-1; 9 nucleotides line up with TRBD2. The CDR3 totals 16 residues. The trim removed 6 bases at V and 6 bases at J, leaving 12 bases unmatched. Germline values: CDR1 MDHEN, CDR2 SYDVKM. CDR3 amino acids: CASRGRGLAKVNEQFF. Here the CDR3 DNA reads TGTGCCAGCAGGGGACGAGGACTAGCGAAGGTCAATGAGCAGTTCTTC.

This clonotype was seen ten or more times. The chain has TRBV6-5 and TRBJ2-2; TRBD2 aligns across 9 bases. V shed 2 bases and J 1 base; nucleotides not matched to a gene: 5. Germline V gene lookup returns CDR1 MNHEY and CDR2 SVGAGI. The CDR3 runs to 17 residues. The CDR3 bases are TGTGCCAGCAGTTACCCGAGGACTAGCGAGAACACCGGGGAGCTGTTTTTT. Its protein product is CASSYPRTSENTGELFF.

The chain combines TRBV4-1 with TRBJ2-2, with D unresolved. This CDR3 is built from 13 residues. Trimming removed 4 bases from V and 4 bases from J, with 7 bases in between. CDR1 and CDR2 (germline): MGHRA, YSYEKL. The CDR3 nucleotides read TGCGCCAGCAGCCGGACCACCACCGGGGAGCTGTTTTTT. Translated: CASSRTTTGELFF.

This clonotype has a handful of counts. The J gene is TRBJ2-3, the V gene TRBV13, with 12 nucleotides matching TRBD2. This CDR3 contains 18 residues. Germline CDR1 reads PRHDT; CDR2 reads FYEKMQ (reference sequence). The V and J ends lost 5 bases and 0 bases, in that order; junction bases with no gene match: 9. DNA of the CDR3: TGTGCCAGCAGCCTGTGGGGACTAGCGGGTCAGAGCACAGATACGCAGTATTTT. The encoded protein is CASSLWGLAGQSTDTQYF. The variable domain in full, completed from reference TRBV13 and TRBJ2-3, reads AAGVIQSPRHLIKEKRETATLKCYPIPRHDTVYWYQQGPGQDPQFLISFYEKMQSDKGSIPDRFSAQQFSDYHSELNMSSLELGDSALYFCASSLWGLAGQSTDTQYFGPGTRLTVL.

This clonotype has a count of ten or more. The rearrangement uses TRBV6-1 and TRBJ1-2; D is unclear. This CDR3 is built from 16 residues. Germline V gene sequence: CDR1 MNHNS, CDR2 SASEGT. Trimming took 6 bases from V and 2 from J, leaving 19 bases between them. As DNA, the CDR3 is TGTGCCAGCAGCGATTCCGGTCGACCTGAGAACTATGGCTACACCTTC. It encodes CASSDSGRPENYGYTF.

This clonotype was detected ten times or more. The chain employs TRBV5-1 and TRBJ2-5, with a possible D match to TRBD1 (6 bases). Per germline, CDR1 SGHRS and CDR2 YFSETQ. The CDR3 spans 14 residues. Trimming removed 0 bases from V and 5 bases from J, with 11 bases in between. The CDR3 DNA follows: TGCGCCAGCAGCTTGGCAGGGGAATGGGAGACCCAGTACTTC. Translated, it gives CASSLAGEWETQYF.

This clonotype was detected many times. The chain has TRBV18 and TRBJ2-1; the D gene is possibly TRBD2 (6 bases). Germline CDR1 is KGHSH and CDR2 is LQKENI. Trimming shortened V by 2 bases and J by 6 bases, and 11 bases separated the two germline ends. This CDR3 is 14 amino acids long. CDR3 nucleotide sequence: TGTGCCAGCTCACCAATCCGGGAGAGCAATGAGCAGTTCTTC. It yields the protein CASSPIRESNEQFF.

V gene TRBV30 combines with J gene TRBJ1-2, with D possibly being TRBD1 (5 bases). This CDR3 has 17 residues. Germline CDR1 and CDR2: GTSNPN and SVGIG (reference sequence). Deletions cut 4 bases from V and 0 bases from J, with 21 bases between. The DNA for the CDR3 is TGTGCCTGGAACTTAGGGGAGGGATTAACGTCTAACTATGGCTACACCTTC. It is translated as CAWNLGEGLTSNYGYTF.

This clonotype was detected only a few times. The V call is TRBV7-8, the J call TRBJ2-7; 10 bases map to TRBD2. CDR3 length equals 17 residues. Germline CDR1 is SGHVS and CDR2 is FQNEAQ. J was trimmed by 0 bases and V by 1 base; bases with no gene match: 6. CDR3 sequence (DNA): TGTGCCAGCAGCTTAGGACTCCTAGCGGGGGTCTCCTACGAGCAGTACTTC. It is translated as CASSLGLLAGVSYEQYF.

The rearrangement uses TRBV7-8 and TRBJ2-1, with 8 bases identical to TRBD2. V lost 3 bases, J lost 5 bases, and 12 bases stayed unmatched. Germline assignment: CDR1 SGHVS and CDR2 FQNEAQ. This CDR3 is built from 17 residues. The DNA for the CDR3 is TGTGCCAGCAGCTTCCGATTAGCGGGACTATTGAACAATGAGCAGTTCTTC. It is translated as CASSFRLAGLLNNEQFF.

This clonotype appeared many times. This chain uses TRBV3-1 with TRBJ2-2; D is ambiguous. CDR1 is LGHDT and CDR2 is YNNKEL in the germline V gene (reference sequence). The V gene lost 0 bases and the J gene lost 8 bases, with 10 bases spanning the gap. This CDR3 has 14 amino acids. Written as DNA, the CDR3 is TGTGCCAGCAGCCAAGATTGGAGTTCGGGGGAGCTGTTTTTT. Its translation is CASSQDWSSGELFF.

This clonotype has a count of ten or more. J is TRBJ1-5 and V is TRBV4-2, with unresolved D. CDR1 LGHNA and CDR2 YNFKEQ come from the germline V gene. This CDR3 is built from 15 residues. V shed 4 bases and J shed 1 base, with 11 bases lying between them. Written as DNA, the CDR3 is TGTGCCAGCAGCCGATCGGACGGGAGCAATCAGCCCCAGCATTTT. Amino acid sequence: CASSRSDGSNQPQHF.

This clonotype has at least ten counts. The chain links TRBV20-1 to TRBJ1-2; D unclear. Trimming stripped 7 bases from V and 6 bases from J, with 24 bases between. CDR3 size: 15 residues. Germline CDR1 reads DFQATT; CDR2 reads SNEGSKA (reference sequence). The CDR3 sequence: CSVILYIQDDDGYTF. CDR3 in DNA: TGCAGTGTAATTTTGTATATCCAGGACGATGATGGCTACACCTTC.